These 27 T cell receptor beta chains were all obtained from the same sample, sequenced in a study of vaccination and CD4 T cells after COVID-19. Oncomine TCR Beta short-read sequencing was applied to DNA from cultured CD4+ T cells. MiXCR, run by TCRdb on the PCR reads, gives a single entry per CDR3 protein. The data contain tens of thousands of distinct CDR3 sequences, roughly 54% of them singletons. Treatment meaning: roughly 11-day PBMC culture with coronavirus spike peptide pools or control peptides (ViraFEST assay). These TCRs' antigens remain unknown. Sample: CD4+ T cells from blood, cultured in vitro. Receptors were obtained from a human donor who had recovered from COVID-19.

The rearrangement links TRBV29-1 to TRBJ2-1; 11 bases are shared with TRBD1. Germline assignment: CDR1 SQVTM and CDR2 ANQGSEA. This CDR3 contains 13 residues. The ends lost 1 base at V and 8 bases at J; junction bases unmatched: 1. This chain's CDR3 is CSVEGTGGYEQFF. The CDR3 DNA follows: TGCAGCGTTGAAGGGACAGGGGGCTATGAGCAGTTCTTC.

V is TRBV30 and J is TRBJ1-1; no clear D gene. Between the trimmed V and J ends, which lost 0 bases and 8 bases, there was a span of 7 bases. The CDR3 totals 11 residues. CDR1 and CDR2 from the germline V gene are GTSNPN and SVGIG (reference sequence). CDR3 DNA: TGTGCCTGGAGTGTGAGTGGGGAAGCTTTCTTT. This sequence encodes CAWSVSGEAFF.

This clonotype was seen more than once but under ten times. This rearrangement joins TRBV21-1 to TRBJ1-5; the tabulated D call, TRBD1, remains unverified against the DNA. TRBV21-1 counts as a pseudogene. This CDR3 region has 16 residues. The CDR3 sequence is CASSKGDRHRNQPQHF. CDR3 in DNA: TGTGCCAGCAGCAAAGGGGACAGGCATAGAAATCAGCCCCAGCATTTT.

The chain has TRBV2 and TRBJ1-2; 10 positions match TRBD1. The CDR3 is 16 residues long. Germline V gene sequence: CDR1 SNHLY, CDR2 FYNNEI. V dropped 6 bases and J dropped 7; count of bases not matched to a gene: 14. The CDR3 protein is CASRESPGQGSAGYTF. The DNA of the CDR3 is TGTGCCAGCAGGGAGTCTCCGGGACAGGGGTCGGCTGGCTACACCTTC.

A few counts support this clonotype. V and J are TRBV6-1 and TRBJ2-5; TRBD2 might be the D (5 bases). This CDR3 is 15 amino acids long. Germline lookup yields CDR1 MNHNS and CDR2 SASEGT. V lost 3 bases to trimming and J lost 5 bases, with 16 bases between them. CDR3 sequence reads: CASSDFQPGMETQYF. The DNA for the CDR3 is TGTGCCAGCAGTGATTTTCAACCGGGGATGGAGACCCAGTACTTC.

The V gene is TRBV15, the J gene TRBJ1-5, with D unclear. Trimming pared 3 bases from V and 4 bases from J, leaving 4 bases between. The CDR3 totals 12 residues. Germline lookup yields CDR1 LNHNV and CDR2 YYDKDF (reference sequence). The CDR3 protein is CATSRVNQPQHF. The CDR3 nucleotides are TGTGCCACCAGCAGGGTAAATCAGCCCCAGCATTTT.

The chain employs TRBV20-1 and TRBJ1-2; TRBD1 is a possible D gene (5 bases). This CDR3 contains 14 residues. Germline V CDR1 and CDR2: DFQATT, SNEGSKA (reference sequence). The ends were cut back, 0 bases at V and 4 bases at J, with 12 bases in the middle. The CDR3 here is CSARDPGGSYGYTF. The CDR3, as DNA: TGCAGTGCTAGAGATCCGGGGGGTTCCTATGGCTACACCTTC.

The chain recombines TRBV5-1 with TRBJ1-2, with D perhaps TRBD1 (5 bases). This CDR3 contains 13 residues. V lost 0 bases and J lost 8, with 11 bases in between. The V gene's germline CDR1 is SGHRS and CDR2 YFSETQ. The CDR3 DNA follows: TGCGCCAGCAGCTTGGCCGAGGAGGGGGGCTACACCTTC. Protein sequence: CASSLAEEGGYTF.

The rearrangement joins TRBV29-1 to TRBJ1-2; TRBD1 is a possible D gene (6 bases). CDR1 and CDR2 (germline): SQVTM, ANQGSEA. The CDR3 is made up of 16 amino acids. The V and J ends lost 3 bases and 2 bases respectively, with 19 bases between them. The CDR3 DNA reads TGCAGCGTTGACCTCCTATCAGGGGAGCGCAACTATGGCTACACCTTC. It encodes CSVDLLSGERNYGYTF.

This clonotype occurred a few times. The chain uses TRBV12-3 or TRBV12-4 and TRBJ1-1; maybe TRBD1 (6 bases). Deletions cut 7 bases from V and 9 bases from J, with 30 bases between. The CDR3 is made up of 17 amino acids. CDR3 in DNA: TGTGCCAGCATCCCTCGGCCAGGACAACCCGGAGGGGGGAAAGCTTTCTTT. It yields the protein CASIPRPGQPGGGKAFF.

The chain joins TRBV20-1 to TRBJ1-2, with D perhaps matching TRBD1 (5 bases). V was trimmed by 4 bases and J by 2 bases, leaving 8 bases between them. CDR1 is DFQATT and CDR2 is SNEGSKA in the germline V gene (reference sequence). The CDR3 length is 12 residues. CDR3 DNA: TGCAGTGCTACACAGGAGAACTATGGCTACACCTTC. This codes for CSATQENYGYTF.

This clonotype showed up just a few times. V and J are TRBV7-2 and TRBJ2-5, with TRBD2 identical over 7 bases. CDR3 length: 14 residues. Germline values: CDR1 SGHTA, CDR2 FQGNSA. V dropped 4 bases and J dropped 4; count of bases not matched to a gene: 6. CDR3 residues: CASSSSGALETQYF. The DNA for the CDR3 is TGTGCCAGCAGCTCGAGCGGGGCCTTAGAGACCCAGTACTTC. The complete variable domain, with remaining parts taken from reference TRBV7-2 and TRBJ2-5, reads GAGVSQSPSNKVTEKGKDVELRCDPISGHTALYWYRQSLGQGLEFLIYFQGNSAPDKSGLPSDRFSAERTGGSVSTLTIQRTQQEDSAVYLCASSSSGALETQYFGPGTRLLVL.

The chain couples TRBV6-9 to TRBJ2-7; TRBD1 matches at 7 bases. This CDR3 contains 15 residues. The junction had 8 bases not matched to a gene; V was cut back by 5 bases and J by 1 base. Germline CDR1 reads MNHGY; CDR2 reads SVAAGI. CDR3 DNA: TGTGCCAGCAGTGAGGACAGGTGGAGGTCCTACGAGCAGTACTTC. The encoded protein is CASSEDRWRSYEQYF.

V is TRBV7-2 and J is TRBJ1-5; the D gene is possibly TRBD1 (5 bases). Trimming left V 2 bases short and J 8 bases short, with 10 bases between. Germline CDR1 reads SGHTA; CDR2 reads FQGNSA. This CDR3 comprises 13 residues. Here the CDR3 reads CASSLSLGEPQHF. The CDR3 DNA is TGTGCCAGCAGCTTATCCCTAGGGGAGCCCCAGCATTTT.

V gene TRBV2 combines with J gene TRBJ2-7, with 11 bases aligning to TRBD2. V lost 6 bases, J lost 2 bases, and 6 bases stayed unmatched. CDR3 length: 15 residues. Germline values: CDR1 SNHLY, CDR2 FYNNEI. This chain's CDR3 is CASRYGTSGAYEQYF. DNA of the CDR3: TGTGCCAGCAGGTACGGGACTAGCGGAGCCTACGAGCAGTACTTC.

The gene calls are TRBV7-2 and TRBJ1-5, with 10 bases aligning to TRBD1. Losses at the gene ends were 5 bases for V and 12 bases for J; bases not matched to a gene: 16. From germline, CDR1 is SGHTA and CDR2 FQGNSA. The CDR3 is 16 amino acids. The CDR3 protein is CASSPTHRDRGHLQHF. For the CDR3, the DNA is TGTGCCAGCAGCCCCACTCACCGGGACAGGGGCCATCTCCAGCATTTT.

This chain uses TRBV20-1 with TRBJ1-1, with D possibly matching TRBD1 (5 bases). The germline CDR1 and CDR2 sequences are DFQATT and SNEGSKA (reference sequence). The germline V and J ends were trimmed by 5 bases and 0 bases, with 16 bases remaining between them. The CDR3 has 15 amino acids. The CDR3 region is CSARPGTSMNTEAFF. The CDR3 DNA reads as TGCAGTGCTCGACCCGGGACTTCCATGAACACTGAAGCTTTCTTT.

The rearrangement links TRBV28 to TRBJ1-5; possibly TRBD1 for D (5 bases). With 6 bases removed from V and 7 bases from J, the gap between germline ends came to 10 bases. The CDR3 runs to 12 residues. Germline V CDR1 and CDR2: MDHEN, SYDVKM. The CDR3 sequence is CASRGQGQPQHF. CDR3 DNA sequence: TGTGCCAGCAGGGGGCAAGGACAGCCCCAGCATTTT.

The chain has TRBV6-1 and TRBJ1-2, with TRBD1 identical over 9 bases. Germline CDR1 MNHNS, CDR2 SASEGT. J gave up 4 bases and V 6 bases, and 9 bases lay outside the gene matches. There are 15 residues in the CDR3. CDR3 loop: CASSRPGTGSYGYTF. The CDR3 DNA reads as TGTGCCAGCAGCCGACCCGGGACAGGGTCCTATGGCTACACCTTC.

As concerns this clonotype: One junction end disagrees with the germline gene, perhaps due to a read error. The genes are TRBV10-3 and TRBJ1-5; 7 bases agree with TRBD1. CDR3 size: 15 residues. Germline CDR1 reads ENHRY; CDR2 reads SYGVKD. CDR3 nucleotide sequence: TGTACCATCAGTGAGGCCCAGGGGGGCAATCAGCCCCAGCATTTT. Protein sequence: CTISEAQGGNQPQHF.

The chain couples TRBV6-1 to TRBJ1-2; D is unresolved. V lost 4 bases and J lost 0, with 3 bases in between. Germline V CDR1 and CDR2: MNHNS, SASEGT. The CDR3 is 12 amino acids. In DNA form, the CDR3 reads TGTGCCAGCAGTGGGCCTAACTATGGCTACACCTTC. It encodes CASSGPNYGYTF.

This chain links TRBV7-2 with TRBJ1-2, with 11 bases identical to TRBD1. The germline gives CDR1 SGHTA, CDR2 FQGNSA. CDR3 length equals 16 residues. The junction had 4 bases not matched to a gene; V was cut back by 0 bases and J by 4 bases. The CDR3 DNA follows: TGTGCCAGCAGCTTAGCAGGGACAGGGGGAGTCTATGGCTACACCTTC. The encoded protein is CASSLAGTGGVYGYTF.

This clonotype has a handful of counts. The genes are TRBV19 and TRBJ1-2; D is possibly TRBD1 (6 bases). The germline V gene has CDR1 LNHDA and CDR2 SQIVND (reference sequence). The CDR3 has 13 amino acids. V was clipped by 6 bases and J by 4 bases, with 12 bases between them. The CDR3 DNA is TGTGCCAGTAGCCCGGACAGCCTCTATGGCTACACCTTC. Protein sequence: CASSPDSLYGYTF.

The chain uses TRBV5-4 and TRBJ2-4; 8 bases are a match to TRBD1. The CDR3 totals 14 residues. Germline V gene data show CDR1 as SGHNT and CDR2 as YYREEE (reference sequence). The V and J ends lost 5 bases and 5 bases, in that order; junction bases with no gene match: 6. CDR3: CASSPPRGQNIQYF. The CDR3 DNA reads TGTGCCAGCAGTCCCCCCAGGGGGCAAAACATTCAGTACTTC.

This chain connects TRBV28 to TRBJ1-3; D gene unclear. Trimming stripped 2 bases from V and 2 bases from J, with 7 bases between. The CDR3 consists of 14 residues. CDR1 is MDHEN, CDR2 SYDVKM, per germline. This CDR3 is CASSLGNPGNTIYF. The CDR3 DNA follows: TGTGCCAGCAGTTTAGGTAATCCTGGAAACACCATATATTTT. Together with reference TRBV28 and TRBJ1-3, the CDR3 gives the full variable domain: DVKVTQSSRYLVKRTGEKVFLECVQDMDHENMFWYRQDPGLGLRLIYFSYDVKMKEKGDIPEGYSVSREKKERFSLILESASTNQTSMYLCASSLGNPGNTIYFGEGSWLTVV.

This rearrangement joins TRBV20-1 to TRBJ2-5; D is possibly TRBD1 or TRBD2 (6 bases each). The germline V and J ends were trimmed by 5 bases and 1 base, with 14 bases remaining between them. Germline V CDR1 and CDR2: DFQATT, SNEGSKA (reference sequence). The CDR3 consists of 14 residues. The CDR3 DNA reads TGCAGTGCTGCGGGACAAGTGTTCCAAGAGACCCAGTACTTC. As protein: CSAAGQVFQETQYF.

The rearrangement uses TRBV15 and TRBJ1-2, with 8 bases matching TRBD1. This CDR3 is built from 17 residues. Trimming at V came to 2 bases and at J to 0 bases, leaving 8 bases not matched to a gene. The germline V gene encodes CDR1 LNHNV and CDR2 YYDKDF (reference sequence). CDR3 protein: CATSRWTGRGANYGYTF. Written as DNA, the CDR3 is TGTGCCACCAGCAGATGGACAGGGCGGGGGGCTAACTATGGCTACACCTTC.